The 24 T cell receptor beta chains below come from one sample, sequenced in a study of blood T cell repertoires in COVID-19. Sequencing was performed with immunoSEQ multiplex PCR; in TCRdb, only in-frame clones are kept and a portion is missing. The sample holds under 300,000 clones, roughly 90% seen once. The sample was peripheral blood. Receptor source: a woman in her 70s with COVID-19, enrolled during active disease.

The chain uses TRBV7-9 and TRBJ1-2; tentatively, D is TRBD1 (5 bases). V dropped 1 base and J dropped 7 bases, with 16 bases sitting between them. The CDR3 is 15 amino acids. The germline V gene has CDR1 SEHNR and CDR2 FQNEAQ (reference sequence). The CDR3 protein is CASSLGARDLGGYTF. For the CDR3, the DNA is TGTGCCAGCAGCTTAGGGGCCAGGGATCTCGGTGGCTACACCTTC.

The genes are TRBV21-1 and TRBJ1-5; TRBD1 is the table's D call and was not checked against the DNA. TRBV21-1 is designated a pseudogene. The CDR3 sequence is 13 residues long. The CDR3 nucleotides are TGTGCCAGCAGGGACAGGGACTCCGGGGCCCAGCATTTT. This sequence encodes CASRDRDSGAQHF.

The chain carries TRBV24-1 and TRBJ2-5, with D unclear. V dropped 5 bases and J dropped 2 bases, with 11 bases sitting between them. Germline values: CDR1 KGHDR, CDR2 SFDVKD. This CDR3 comprises 14 residues. Here the CDR3 reads CATSAMTKQETQYF. For the CDR3, the DNA is TGTGCCACCAGTGCCATGACAAAACAAGAGACCCAGTACTTC.

This clone came up a few times. The CDR3 reads CAISEGGRGQEETQYF. DNA for the CDR3: TGTGCCATCAGTGAGGGAGGCAGGGGGCAGGAGGAGACCCAGTACTTC. This sequence joins TRBV10-3 and TRBJ2-5, with 8 bases matching TRBD1. The J segment lost 5 bases and the V segment lost 2 bases, leaving 10 bases of the junction unmatched. The CDR3 is 16 amino acids. The V gene's germline CDR1 is ENHRY and CDR2 SYGVKD.

The chain is built from TRBV7-2 and TRBJ1-5; 9 bases fit TRBD1. The V and J ends lost 0 bases and 7 bases, in that order; junction bases with no gene match: 4. This CDR3 spans 15 amino acids. Germline V gene lookup returns CDR1 SGHTA and CDR2 FQGNSA. The CDR3 bases are TGTGCCAGCAGCTTAGCGGGACAGGGTGTCCAGCCCCAGCATTTT. It encodes CASSLAGQGVQPQHF.

V usage is TRBV7-9 and J usage is TRBJ2-3, with TRBD2 identical over 11 bases. Germline V CDR1 and CDR2: SEHNR, FQNEAQ (reference sequence). The V segment lost 0 bases and the J segment 0 bases; nucleotides outside the gene matches: 8. The length of the CDR3 is 19 residues. The CDR3 DNA follows: TGTGCCAGCAGCTTAGCCAATAGCGGGGGGGTTACTAGCACAGATACGCAGTATTTT. It codes for CASSLANSGGVTSTDTQYF.

This chain uses TRBV3-1 (or the pseudogene TRBV3-2) with TRBJ1-6, with D hard to call. V lost 8 bases to trimming and J lost 8 bases, with 16 bases between them. Germline V gene lookup returns CDR1 LGHDT and CDR2 YNNKEL (reference sequence). This CDR3 has 14 amino acids. The CDR3 bases are TGTGCCAGCCTATTGTACAGAAACTATTCACCCCTCCACTTT. It is translated as CASLLYRNYSPLHF.

The chain recombines TRBV19 with TRBJ1-2; a weak D match, TRBD1 (6 bases). Trimming removed 9 bases from V and 6 bases from J, with 11 bases in between. This CDR3 is 11 amino acids long. The germline V gene encodes CDR1 LNHDA and CDR2 SQIVND (reference sequence). The CDR3 nucleotides read TGTGCCAGCGGGACACTCAATGGCTACACCTTC. This gives the protein CASGTLNGYTF.

Here the CDR3 reads CASVPRTGRRAGELFF. CDR3 nucleotide sequence: TGTGCTAGTGTGCCCCGGACAGGGAGAAGGGCCGGGGAGCTGTTTTTT. The chain has TRBV12-5 and TRBJ2-2; 8 nucleotides match TRBD1. V shed 7 bases and J 6 bases; nucleotides not matched to a gene: 13. Germline V gene data show CDR1 as LGHNT and CDR2 as FRNRAP. This CDR3 contains 16 residues.

The genes are TRBV7-9 and TRBJ2-7; TRBD1 agrees at 7 bases. V trimming: 6 bases; J trimming: 5 bases; junction bases outside the gene matches: 4. Germline CDR1 is SEHNR and CDR2 is FQNEAQ (reference sequence). The CDR3 contains 12 residues. In DNA form, the CDR3 reads TGTGCCAGCAGTTCTACAGGGGACGAGCAGTACTTC. Translated, it gives CASSSTGDEQYF.

This clone was seen only once. The V and J genes are TRBV7-2 and TRBJ1-6; D is possibly TRBD1 (5 bases). Between the trimmed V and J ends, which lost 4 bases and 9 bases, there was a span of 16 bases. This CDR3 has 15 amino acids. Germline V gene sequence: CDR1 SGHTA, CDR2 FQGNSA. CDR3 residues: CASSSPAGHGSPLHF. The CDR3 DNA reads as TGTGCCAGCAGCTCCCCGGCGGGGCATGGTTCACCCCTCCACTTT. The full variable domain, rest sourced from reference TRBV7-2 and TRBJ1-6, is GAGVSQSPSNKVTEKGKDVELRCDPISGHTALYWYRQSLGQGLEFLIYFQGNSAPDKSGLPSDRFSAERTGGSVSTLTIQRTQQEDSAVYLCASSSPAGHGSPLHFGNGTRLTVT.

This clone was found a few times. The genes are TRBV18 and TRBJ2-3, with D uncertain. The CDR3 spans 13 residues. V was shortened by 3 bases and J by 0 bases, with 4 bases between the two germline ends. Looked up from germline, CDR1 is KGHSH and CDR2 is LQKENI. The CDR3 loop is CASSPLSTDTQYF. As DNA, the CDR3 is TGTGCCAGCTCACCCCTCAGCACAGATACGCAGTATTTT.

This chain uses TRBV19 with TRBJ1-1; D is undetermined. The CDR3 is made up of 15 amino acids. Trimming took 0 bases from V and 4 from J, leaving 12 bases between them. In germline, CDR1 is LNHDA, CDR2 SQIVND (reference sequence). For the CDR3, the DNA is TGTGCCAGTAGTATAGACGAGGGTTCGGGCACTGAAGCTTTCTTT. Protein sequence: CASSIDEGSGTEAFF.

The chain links TRBV30 to TRBJ2-2; D ambiguous. There are 12 residues in the CDR3. In germline, CDR1 is GTSNPN, CDR2 SVGIG (reference sequence). Trimming took 4 bases from V and 2 from J, leaving 5 bases between them. The CDR3 region is CAWILNTGELFF. In DNA, the CDR3 is TGTGCCTGGATTCTAAACACCGGGGAGCTGTTTTTT.

The chain uses TRBV7-2 and TRBJ1-5; 12 bases align to TRBD1. Per the germline V gene, CDR1 is SGHTA and CDR2 is FQGNSA. The CDR3 spans 14 residues. V gave up 5 bases and J gave up 7 bases; unmatched junction bases: 3. CDR3 residues: CASSGDRGQQPQHF. The CDR3 nucleotides are TGTGCCAGCAGCGGGGACAGGGGGCAACAGCCCCAGCATTTT.

The rearrangement joins TRBV6-2 or TRBV6-3 to TRBJ1-5; 8 bases fit TRBD1. Germline lookup yields CDR1 MNHEY and CDR2 SVGEGT. V lost 6 bases and J lost 5; bases outside the gene matches: 9. CDR3 length: 15 amino acids. Here the CDR3 reads CASSSHRGSDQPQHF. The CDR3 DNA reads as TGTGCCAGCAGCTCGCACAGGGGGTCGGATCAGCCCCAGCATTTT.

This chain uses TRBV28 with TRBJ2-2, with D perhaps matching TRBD2 (6 bases). The CDR3 sequence is 13 residues long. V lost 7 bases to trimming and J lost 7 bases, with 13 bases between them. Germline V gene sequence: CDR1 MDHEN, CDR2 SYDVKM. For the CDR3, the DNA is TGTGCCAGCATGGACGGGGGTCACGGGGAGCTGTTTTTT. It yields the protein CASMDGGHGELFF.

J is TRBJ2-3 and V is TRBV9; TRBD2 aligns across 12 bases. This CDR3 is built from 17 residues. The ends lost 2 bases at V and 0 bases at J; junction bases unmatched: 4. Germline V CDR1 and CDR2: SGDLS, YYNGEE. The CDR3 sequence: CASSVPSGGASTDTQYF. The CDR3 DNA follows: TGTGCCAGCAGCGTCCCTAGCGGGGGGGCGAGCACAGATACGCAGTATTTT.

This chain joins TRBV5-4 and TRBJ1-6; D gene unclear. The CDR3 has 13 residues. V lost 0 bases to trimming and J lost 6 bases, with 4 bases between them. From germline, CDR1 is SGHNT and CDR2 YYREEE (reference sequence). CDR3 bases: TGTGCCAGCAGCTTGGACAGTAATTCACCCCTCCACTTT. It encodes CASSLDSNSPLHF.

The chain has TRBV28 and TRBJ1-1; D unresolved. V gave up 9 bases and J gave up 0 bases, with 14 bases separating them. There are 14 residues in the CDR3. CDR1 is MDHEN, CDR2 SYDVKM, per germline. DNA of the CDR3: TGTGCCAGTGCCACTACATACATGAACACTGAAGCTTTCTTT. Its translation: CASATTYMNTEAFF.

This clone was seen just once. The chain links TRBV24-1 to TRBJ2-1, with 8 bases matching TRBD1. Trimming cost V 5 bases and J 10 bases; bases outside gene matches: 15. This CDR3 spans 16 amino acids. Per the germline V gene, CDR1 is KGHDR and CDR2 is SFDVKD. The CDR3 loop reads CATSARRGTGSFEQFF. The CDR3 DNA is TGTGCCACCAGTGCCCGGAGGGGGACAGGCAGTTTCGAGCAGTTCTTC.

V is TRBV3-1 (or the pseudogene TRBV3-2) and J is TRBJ2-7; D perhaps matches TRBD1 (5 bases). The CDR3 consists of 14 residues. V dropped 0 bases and J dropped 6 bases, with 12 bases sitting between them. Germline V gene lookup returns CDR1 LGHDT and CDR2 YNNKEL (reference sequence). The CDR3 bases are TGTGCCAGCAGCCAAGAGCCAGGGCAGGGCGAGCAGTACTTC. It is translated as CASSQEPGQGEQYF.

The V gene is TRBV6-1, the J gene TRBJ1-5; D possibly corresponds to TRBD1 (6 bases). The ends were cut back, 2 bases at V and 1 base at J, with 15 bases in the middle. Germline V gene data show CDR1 as MNHNS and CDR2 as SASEGT. The CDR3 is made up of 17 amino acids. CDR3 DNA sequence: TGTGCCAGCAGTGAAAGGGCAGGGGACGTCAGCAATCAGCCCCAGCATTTT. Residues: CASSERAGDVSNQPQHF.

The chain has TRBV3-1 (or the pseudogene TRBV3-2) and TRBJ2-7; 8 positions agree with TRBD2. Germline CDR1 reads LGHDT; CDR2 reads YNNKEL (reference sequence). The length of the CDR3 is 15 residues. The junction had 3 bases not matched to a gene; V was cut back by 1 base and J by 1 base. CDR3 DNA: TGTGCCAGCAGCCAAGTGCGGGGGGTTTCCTACGAGCAGTACTTC. This translates into CASSQVRGVSYEQYF.